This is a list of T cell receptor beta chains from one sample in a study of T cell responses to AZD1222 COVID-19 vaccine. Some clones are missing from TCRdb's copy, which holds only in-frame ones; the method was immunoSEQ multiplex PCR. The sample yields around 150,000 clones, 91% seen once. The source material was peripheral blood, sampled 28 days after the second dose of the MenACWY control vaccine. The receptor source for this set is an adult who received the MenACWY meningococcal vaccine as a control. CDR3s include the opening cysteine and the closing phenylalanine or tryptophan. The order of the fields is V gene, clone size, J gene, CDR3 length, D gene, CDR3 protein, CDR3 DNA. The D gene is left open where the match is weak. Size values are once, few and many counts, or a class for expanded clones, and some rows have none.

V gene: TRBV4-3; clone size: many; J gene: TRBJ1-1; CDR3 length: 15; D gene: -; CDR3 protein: CASSQDSGGNTEAFF; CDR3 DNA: TGCGCCAGCAGCCAAGATTCAGGAGGGAACACTGAAGCTTTCTTT
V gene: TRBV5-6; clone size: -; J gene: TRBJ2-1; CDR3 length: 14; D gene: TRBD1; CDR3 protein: CASSLGQGVGEQFF; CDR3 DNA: TGTGCCAGCAGCTTAGGCCAGGGGGTAGGGGAGCAGTTCTTC
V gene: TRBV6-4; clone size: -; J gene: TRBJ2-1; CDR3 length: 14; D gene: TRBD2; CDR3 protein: CASSVGREGHEQFF; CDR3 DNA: TGTGCCAGCAGTGTCGGGCGGGAGGGCCACGAGCAGTTCTTC
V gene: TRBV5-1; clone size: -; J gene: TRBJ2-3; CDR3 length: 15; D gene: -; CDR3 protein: CASKLRVTSTDTQYF; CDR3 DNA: TGCGCCAGCAAGCTACGGGTTACTAGCACAGATACGCAGTATTTT
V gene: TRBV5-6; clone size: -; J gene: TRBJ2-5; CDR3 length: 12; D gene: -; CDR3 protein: CASSRVVETQYF; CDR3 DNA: TGTGCCAGCAGCCGGGTGGTGGAGACCCAGTACTTC
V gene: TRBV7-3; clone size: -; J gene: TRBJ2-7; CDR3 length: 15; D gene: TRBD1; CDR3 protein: CASSPSAGGRAEQYF; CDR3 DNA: TGTGCCAGCAGTCCTTCGGCAGGGGGCCGGGCCGAGCAGTACTTC
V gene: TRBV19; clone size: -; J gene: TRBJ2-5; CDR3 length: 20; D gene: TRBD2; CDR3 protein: CASSIALPSGRIWYQETQYF; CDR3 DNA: TGTGCCAGTAGTATAGCCCTTCCTAGCGGGAGGATTTGGTACCAAGAGACCCAGTACTTC
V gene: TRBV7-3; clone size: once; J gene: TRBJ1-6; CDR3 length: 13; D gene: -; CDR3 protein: CASSLGLNSPLHF; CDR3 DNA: TGTGCCAGCAGCTTAGGTCTTAATTCACCCCTCCACTTT
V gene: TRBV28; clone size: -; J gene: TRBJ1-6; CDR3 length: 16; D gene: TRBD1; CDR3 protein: CASQHPGGAFNSPLHF; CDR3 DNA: TGTGCCAGCCAACACCCAGGGGGCGCCTTTAATTCACCCCTCCACTTT
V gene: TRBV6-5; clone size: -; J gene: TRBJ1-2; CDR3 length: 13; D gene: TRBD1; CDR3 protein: CASSPRDRTGYTF; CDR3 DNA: TGTGCCAGCAGTCCCCGGGACAGGACTGGCTACACCTTC
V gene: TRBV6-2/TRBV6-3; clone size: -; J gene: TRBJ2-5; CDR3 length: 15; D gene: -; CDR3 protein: CASSYSRQRQETQYF; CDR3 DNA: TGTGCCAGCAGTTACTCCAGACAGCGACAAGAGACCCAGTACTTC
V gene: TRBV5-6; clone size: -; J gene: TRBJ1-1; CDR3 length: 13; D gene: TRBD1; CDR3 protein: CASSPDRDTEAFF; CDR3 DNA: TGTGCCAGCAGCCCTGACAGGGACACTGAAGCTTTCTTT
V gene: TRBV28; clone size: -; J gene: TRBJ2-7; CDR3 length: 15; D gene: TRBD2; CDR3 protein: CASSLSLAGVNEQYF; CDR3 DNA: TGTGCCAGCAGTTTATCCCTAGCGGGAGTAAACGAGCAGTACTTC
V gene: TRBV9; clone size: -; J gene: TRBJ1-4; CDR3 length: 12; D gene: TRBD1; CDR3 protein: CASSAVQGQLFF; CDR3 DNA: TGTGCCAGCAGCGCCGTACAGGGGCAACTGTTTTTT
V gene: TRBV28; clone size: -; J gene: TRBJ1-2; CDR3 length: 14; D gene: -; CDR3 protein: CASSISRHLYGYTF; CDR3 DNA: TGTGCCAGCTCGATTTCCAGGCACCTATATGGCTACACCTTC
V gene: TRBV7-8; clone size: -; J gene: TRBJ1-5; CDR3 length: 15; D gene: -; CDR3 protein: CASSLYFPGDQPQHF; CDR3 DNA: TGTGCCAGCAGCTTATACTTTCCGGGGGACCAGCCCCAGCATTTT
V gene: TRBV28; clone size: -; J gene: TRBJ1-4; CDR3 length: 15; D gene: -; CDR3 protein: CASQTNRGINEKLFF; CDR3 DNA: TGTGCCAGCCAAACCAACCGGGGTATCAATGAAAAACTGTTTTTT
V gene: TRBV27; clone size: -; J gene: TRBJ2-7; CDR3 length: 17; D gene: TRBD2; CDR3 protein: CASSLSTPSGPSYEQYF; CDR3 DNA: TGTGCCAGCAGTTTATCGACCCCTAGCGGTCCGTCCTACGAGCAGTACTTC
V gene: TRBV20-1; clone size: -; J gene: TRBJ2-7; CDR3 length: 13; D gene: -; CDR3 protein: CSASGQGTYEQYF; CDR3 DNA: TGCAGTGCTAGTGGTCAGGGGACCTACGAGCAGTACTTC
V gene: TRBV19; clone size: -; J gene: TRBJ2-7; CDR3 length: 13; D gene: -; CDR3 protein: CASSIALSYEQYF; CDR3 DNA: TGTGCCAGTAGTATAGCACTCTCCTACGAGCAGTACTTC
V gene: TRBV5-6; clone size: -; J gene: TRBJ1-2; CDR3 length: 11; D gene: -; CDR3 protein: CASSDTYGYTF; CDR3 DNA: TGTGCCAGCAGTGACACCTATGGCTACACCTTC
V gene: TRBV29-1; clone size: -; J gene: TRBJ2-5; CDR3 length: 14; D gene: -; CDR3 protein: CSVEGQLRQETQYF; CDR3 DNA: TGCAGCGTTGAAGGACAGCTCCGCCAAGAGACCCAGTACTTC
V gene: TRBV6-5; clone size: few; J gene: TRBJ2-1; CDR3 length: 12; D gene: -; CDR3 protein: CASRDYYNEQFF; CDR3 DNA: TGTGCCAGCAGGGACTACTACAATGAGCAGTTCTTC
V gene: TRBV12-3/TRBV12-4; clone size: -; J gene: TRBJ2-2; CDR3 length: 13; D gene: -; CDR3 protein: CASTPRDTGELFF; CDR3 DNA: TGTGCCAGCACCCCGAGGGATACCGGGGAGCTGTTTTTT
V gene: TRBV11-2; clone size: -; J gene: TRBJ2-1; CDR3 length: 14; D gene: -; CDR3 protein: CASRPFDGYNEQFF; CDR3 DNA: TGTGCCAGCAGACCATTTGACGGTTACAATGAGCAGTTCTTC
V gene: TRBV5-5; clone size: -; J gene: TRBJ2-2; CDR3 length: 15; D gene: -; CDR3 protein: CASSLEGVNTGELFF; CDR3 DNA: TGTGCCAGCAGCTTGGAGGGAGTGAACACCGGGGAGCTGTTTTTT
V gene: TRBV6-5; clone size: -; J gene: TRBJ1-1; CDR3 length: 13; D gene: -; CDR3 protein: CASSYSRNTEAFF; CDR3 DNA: TGTGCCAGCAGTTACTCTAGGAACACTGAAGCTTTCTTT
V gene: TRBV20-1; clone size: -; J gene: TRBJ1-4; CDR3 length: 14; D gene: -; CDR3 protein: CSANDPGGNEKLFF; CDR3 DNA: TGCAGTGCTAATGATCCGGGGGGTAATGAAAAACTGTTTTTT
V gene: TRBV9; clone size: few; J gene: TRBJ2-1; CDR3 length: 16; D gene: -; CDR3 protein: CASSVDVRGIWNEQFF; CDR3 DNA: TGTGCCAGCAGCGTAGATGTCAGGGGTATTTGGAATGAGCAGTTCTTC
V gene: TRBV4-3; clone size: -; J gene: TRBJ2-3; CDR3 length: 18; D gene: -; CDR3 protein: CASSQDGGAGGRSDTQYF; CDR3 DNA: TGCGCCAGCAGCCAAGACGGAGGGGCAGGGGGTCGCTCGGATACGCAGTATTTT
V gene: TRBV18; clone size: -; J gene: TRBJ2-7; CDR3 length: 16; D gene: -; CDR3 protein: CASSPTGTTRSYEQYF; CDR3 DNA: TGTGCCAGCTCACCAACCGGGACAACTCGCTCCTACGAGCAGTACTTC
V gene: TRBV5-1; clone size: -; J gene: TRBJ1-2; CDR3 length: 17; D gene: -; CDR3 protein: CASSSTPDAAGGYGYTF; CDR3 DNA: TGCGCCAGCAGCTCTACACCGGACGCGGCCGGGGGCTATGGCTACACCTTC
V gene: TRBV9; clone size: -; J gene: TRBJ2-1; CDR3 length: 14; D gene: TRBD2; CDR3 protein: CASSGAGVSNEQFF; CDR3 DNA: TGTGCCAGCAGCGGAGCGGGAGTAAGCAATGAGCAGTTCTTC
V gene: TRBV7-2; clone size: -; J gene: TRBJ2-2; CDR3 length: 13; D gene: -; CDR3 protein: CASSYGGTGELFF; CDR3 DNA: TGTGCCAGCAGCTACGGGGGAACCGGGGAGCTGTTTTTT
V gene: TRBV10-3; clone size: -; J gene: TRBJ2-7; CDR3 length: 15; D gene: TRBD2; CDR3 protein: CAISEGAGGRGEQYF; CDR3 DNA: TGTGCCATCAGTGAGGGAGCGGGAGGTAGGGGAGAGCAGTACTTC
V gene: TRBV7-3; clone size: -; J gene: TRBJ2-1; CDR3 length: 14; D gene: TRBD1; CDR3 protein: CASSQIEGAGEQFF; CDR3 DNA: TGTGCCAGCAGCCAAATAGAGGGGGCGGGTGAGCAGTTCTTC
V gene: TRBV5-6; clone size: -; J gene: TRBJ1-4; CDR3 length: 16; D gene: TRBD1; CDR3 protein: CASSKDRGSANEKLFF; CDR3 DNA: TGTGCCAGCAGCAAGGACAGGGGTTCTGCTAATGAAAAACTGTTTTTT
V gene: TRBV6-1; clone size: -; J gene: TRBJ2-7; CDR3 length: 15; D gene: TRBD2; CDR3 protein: CASSLRGGPSYEQYF; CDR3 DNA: TGTGCCAGCAGCCTCCGGGGGGGGCCCTCCTACGAGCAGTACTTC
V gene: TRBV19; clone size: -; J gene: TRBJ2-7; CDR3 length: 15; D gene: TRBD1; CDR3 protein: CASSTQGQGLYEQYF; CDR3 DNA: TGTGCCAGTAGTACCCAGGGACAGGGGTTATACGAGCAGTACTTC
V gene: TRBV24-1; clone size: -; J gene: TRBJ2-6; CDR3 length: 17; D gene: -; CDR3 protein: CATSDVAGGPGANVLTF; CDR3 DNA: TGTGCCACCAGTGATGTGGCCGGGGGCCCTGGGGCCAACGTCCTGACTTTC
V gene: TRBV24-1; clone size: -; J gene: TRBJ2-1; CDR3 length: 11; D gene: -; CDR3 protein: CATRLVFEQFF; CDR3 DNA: TGTGCCACCCGACTAGTTTTTGAGCAGTTCTTC
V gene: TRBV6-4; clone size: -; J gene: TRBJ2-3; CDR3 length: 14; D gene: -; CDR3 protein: CASSERLYTDTQYF; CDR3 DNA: TGTGCCAGCAGTGAGAGGCTCTACACAGATACGCAGTATTTT
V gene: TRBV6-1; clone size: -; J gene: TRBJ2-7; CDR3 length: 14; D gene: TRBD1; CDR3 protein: CASRKDRDLGEQYF; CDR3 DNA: TGTGCCAGCAGAAAGGACAGGGACCTAGGGGAGCAGTACTTC
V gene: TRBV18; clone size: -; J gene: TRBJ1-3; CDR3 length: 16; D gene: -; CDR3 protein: CASSPLDARSGNTIYF; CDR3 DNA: TGTGCCAGCTCACCTCTTGACGCGCGCTCTGGAAACACCATATATTTT
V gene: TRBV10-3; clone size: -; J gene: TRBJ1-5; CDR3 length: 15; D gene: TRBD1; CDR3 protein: CAISDFGTGNQPQHF; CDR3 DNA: TGTGCCATCAGTGACTTTGGGACAGGGAATCAGCCCCAGCATTTT
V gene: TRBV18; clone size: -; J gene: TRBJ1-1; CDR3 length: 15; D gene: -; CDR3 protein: CASSPPAQGVPEAFF; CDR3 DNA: TGTGCCAGCTCACCACCGGCACAGGGTGTGCCTGAAGCTTTCTTT
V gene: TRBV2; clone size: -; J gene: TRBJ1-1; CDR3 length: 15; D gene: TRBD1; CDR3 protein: CASSTTGQGGTEAFF; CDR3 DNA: TGTGCCAGCAGTACCACAGGACAGGGCGGCACTGAAGCTTTCTTT
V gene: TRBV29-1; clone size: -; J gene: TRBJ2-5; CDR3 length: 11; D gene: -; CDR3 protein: CSVGTTATQYF; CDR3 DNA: TGCAGCGTTGGGACAACAGCGACCCAGTACTTC
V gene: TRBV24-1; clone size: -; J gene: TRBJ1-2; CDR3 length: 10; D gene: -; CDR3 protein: CATKSREGTF; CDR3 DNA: TGTGCCACCAAGAGTCGAGAAGGCACCTTC
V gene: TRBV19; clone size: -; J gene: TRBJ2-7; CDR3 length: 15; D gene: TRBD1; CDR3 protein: CASSIGQGTSYEQYF; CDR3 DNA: TGTGCCAGTAGTATAGGACAGGGAACGTCCTACGAGCAGTACTTC
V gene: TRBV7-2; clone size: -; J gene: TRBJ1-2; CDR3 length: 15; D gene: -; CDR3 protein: CASSLAGQSRYGYTF; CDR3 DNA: TGTGCCAGCAGCTTAGCGGGACAATCCCGCTATGGCTACACCTTC
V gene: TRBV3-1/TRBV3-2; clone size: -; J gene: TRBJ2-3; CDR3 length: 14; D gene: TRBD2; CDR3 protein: CASSLGLAGDTQYF; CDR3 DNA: TGTGCCAGCAGCCTGGGACTAGCTGGAGATACGCAGTATTTT
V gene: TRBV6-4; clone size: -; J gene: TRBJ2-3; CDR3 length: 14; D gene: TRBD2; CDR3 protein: CASSDSAGADTQYF; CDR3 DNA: TGTGCCAGCAGTGACTCGGCGGGGGCAGATACGCAGTATTTT
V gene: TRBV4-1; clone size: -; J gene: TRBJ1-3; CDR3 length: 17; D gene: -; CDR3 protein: CASSHRDETFSGNTIYF; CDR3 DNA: TGCGCCAGCAGCCACCGGGACGAAACCTTCTCTGGAAACACCATATATTTT
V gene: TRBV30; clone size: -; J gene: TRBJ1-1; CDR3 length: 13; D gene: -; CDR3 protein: CAWSHARSAEAFF; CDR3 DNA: TGTGCCTGGAGTCATGCCAGAAGCGCTGAAGCTTTCTTT
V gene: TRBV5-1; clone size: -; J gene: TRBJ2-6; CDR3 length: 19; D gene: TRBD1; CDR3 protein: CASSPEGTGGNSGANVLTF; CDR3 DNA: TGCGCCAGCAGCCCGGAGGGGACAGGGGGAAACTCTGGGGCCAACGTCCTGACTTTC
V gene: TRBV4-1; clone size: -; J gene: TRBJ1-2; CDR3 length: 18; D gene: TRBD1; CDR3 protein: CASSPDRGAPLGVYGYTF; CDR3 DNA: TGCGCCAGCAGCCCGGACAGGGGGGCACCTTTAGGTGTCTATGGCTACACCTTC
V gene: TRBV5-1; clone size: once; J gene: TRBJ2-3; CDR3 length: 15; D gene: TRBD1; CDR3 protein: CASSTGQGRGDTQYF; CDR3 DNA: TGCGCCAGCAGCACCGGACAGGGGCGGGGAGATACGCAGTATTTT
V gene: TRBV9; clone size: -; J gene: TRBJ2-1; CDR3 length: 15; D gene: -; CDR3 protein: CASSVEPSRYNEQFF; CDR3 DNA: TGTGCCAGCAGCGTAGAGCCTAGCAGATACAATGAGCAGTTCTTC
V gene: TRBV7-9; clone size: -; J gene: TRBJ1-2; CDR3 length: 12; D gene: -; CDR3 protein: CAILTGNYGYTF; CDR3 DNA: TGTGCCATCCTAACAGGAAACTATGGCTACACCTTC